A single T cell receptor beta chain is shown here with its context. Its matching antigen is unknown. TCRdb's table, derived via immunoSEQ multiplex PCR, lists solely in-frame clones and lacks some. In the table there are over 90,000 clones, 88% of which are singletons. This sample is drawn from a study of T cell responses to AZD1222 COVID-19 vaccine. General study findings and limits: Increased Spike-specific TCR breadth and depth were observed after two AZD1222 doses.

This CDR3 contains 13 residues. V was trimmed by 2 bases and J by 1 base, leaving 5 bases between them. From germline, CDR1 is SGHAT and CDR2 FQNNGV. The TCR comes from an adult who received the AZD1222 COVID-19 vaccine. The sequences come from peripheral blood, collected 28 days after the second AZD1222 dose. This chain connects TRBV11-2 to TRBJ1-1; D gene unclear. DNA for the CDR3: TGTGCCAGCAGCTTAAGTCAGAACACTGAAGCTTTCTTT. It specifies CASSLSQNTEAFF.